The 18 T cell receptor beta chains given below trace back to one sample, sequenced in a study of cytomegalovirus exposure and HLA in healthy donors. With 60 Vbeta and 13 Jbeta primers, the PCR was carried out. This table comes from immunoSEQ multiplex PCR, and its TCRdb copy is limited to in-frame clones, with some not included. The sample includes about 160,000 clones, around four fifths seen only once; the top ten take around 4.1%. Sequenced input: PBMCs. These receptor sequences come from a man between 45 and 60 years old in good health and CMV-seropositive.

This rearrangement joins TRBV9 to TRBJ1-1; D unresolved. The CDR3 spans 13 residues. From germline, CDR1 is SGDLS and CDR2 YYNGEE. Trimming removed 4 bases from V and 0 bases from J, with 7 bases in between. As DNA, the CDR3 is TGTGCCAGCAGCCCGGGGATGAACACTGAAGCTTTCTTT. Amino acid sequence: CASSPGMNTEAFF.

This clone has only a few counts. The CDR3 reads CASSSAGTGVYEQYF. In DNA form, the CDR3 reads TGTGCCAGCAGTTCGGCCGGGACAGGGGTCTACGAGCAGTACTTC. The J gene is TRBJ2-7, the V gene TRBV28; 10 bases line up with TRBD1. Trimming cost V 4 bases and J 3 bases; bases outside gene matches: 6. The CDR3 extends over 15 amino acids. From germline, CDR1 is MDHEN and CDR2 SYDVKM.

The V and J genes are TRBV11-1 and TRBJ2-5; 10 bases match TRBD2. Trimming removed 8 bases from V and 5 bases from J; junction bases left unmatched: 14. This CDR3 is 16 amino acids long. The germline V gene has CDR1 SGHAT and CDR2 FQDESV (reference sequence). CDR3 bases: TGTGCCAGCGTAAGGGGGCTAGCGGGAGCGGAGGAGACCCAGTACTTC. As protein: CASVRGLAGAEETQYF.

The chain recombines TRBV6-4 with TRBJ2-1; 9 positions match TRBD2. The germline V gene has CDR1 MRHNA and CDR2 SNTAGT. V gave up 4 bases and J gave up 5 bases; unmatched junction bases: 9. This CDR3 contains 16 residues. The CDR3 coding sequence is TGTGCCAGCAGTGCCCAACTCGCGGGAGGGAACAATGAGCAGTTCTTC. It yields the protein CASSAQLAGGNNEQFF.

J is TRBJ1-2 and V is TRBV21-1. TRBV21-1 represents a pseudogene. The CDR3 consists of 16 residues. This CDR3 is CASSKAVGGLIRSYTF. CDR3 sequence (DNA): TGTGCCAGCAGCAAAGCCGTGGGGGGACTGATTCGCAGCTACACCTTC.

The count of this clone is one. The V and J genes are TRBV9 and TRBJ1-4; 9 bases agree with TRBD1. Germline trimming cut 6 bases from V and 2 bases from J; bases unmatched to any gene: 11. Germline CDR1 SGDLS, CDR2 YYNGEE. The CDR3 is 17 residues long. DNA for the CDR3: TGTGCCAGCAACAACCCTCGACAGGGGGGGACTAATGAAAAACTGTTTTTT. Amino acid sequence: CASNNPRQGGTNEKLFF.

This clone was observed once. The rearrangement uses TRBV18 and TRBJ2-1; 14 bases agree with TRBD2. The CDR3 runs 15 residues. V gave up 6 bases and J gave up 10 bases; unmatched junction bases: 8. Per the germline V gene, CDR1 is KGHSH and CDR2 is LQKENI. The CDR3 DNA reads as TGTGCCAGCTCGTCCGGGACTAGCGGGAGAGGCGAGCAGTTCTTC. Its protein product is CASSSGTSGRGEQFF. Full variable domain (missing parts from reference TRBV18 and TRBJ2-1): NAGVMQNPRHLVRRRGQEARLRCSPMKGHSHVYWYRQLPEEGLKFMVYLQKENIIDESGMPKERFSAEFPKEGPSILRIQQVVRGDSAAYFCASSSGTSGRGEQFFGPGTRLTVL.

The chain links TRBV27 to TRBJ2-7; D gene unclear. Germline CDR1 and CDR2: MNHEY and SMNVEV (reference sequence). The CDR3 has 13 amino acids. Trimming left V 6 bases short and J 9 bases short, with 18 bases between. The DNA of the CDR3 is TGTGCCAGCAGCTCCCTCACCTCCTTCGGGCAGTACTTC. Its translation is CASSSLTSFGQYF.

This chain uses TRBV10-2 with TRBJ1-2; 7 bases are shared with TRBD1. Germline CDR1 is WSHSY and CDR2 is SAAADI. Losses at the gene ends were 5 bases for V and 4 bases for J; bases not matched to a gene: 4. This CDR3 is built from 13 residues. The CDR3 spells CASSFDRAYGYTF. The CDR3 DNA reads as TGCGCCAGCAGTTTCGACAGGGCCTATGGCTACACCTTC.

The chain uses TRBV2 and TRBJ2-2; D not resolved. The CDR3 runs 13 residues. V was cut by 8 bases and J by 2 bases, with 9 bases left in between. Germline V CDR1 and CDR2: SNHLY, FYNNEI. The CDR3 region is CASGVANTGELFF. The CDR3 nucleotides are TGTGCCAGCGGCGTAGCAAACACCGGGGAGCTGTTTTTT. The complete variable domain, with remaining parts taken from reference TRBV2 and TRBJ2-2, reads EPEVTQTPSHQVTQMGQEVILRCVPISNHLYFYWYRQILGQKVEFLVSFYNNEISEKSEIFDDQFSVERPDGSNFTLKIRSTKLEDSAMYFCASGVANTGELFFGEGSRLTVL.

In DNA form, the CDR3 reads TGTGCCAGCAGCCCGGGTGGGGGGAGTTCCTATAATTCACCCCTCCACTTT. Amino acid sequence: CASSPGGGSSYNSPLHF. This chain connects TRBV5-4 to TRBJ1-6; D perhaps matches TRBD1 (5 bases). V lost 4 bases and J 1 base, leaving 15 bases between the germline ends. The germline gives CDR1 SGHNT, CDR2 YYREEE (reference sequence). CDR3 length: 17 residues. Drawing the rest from reference TRBV5-4 and TRBJ1-6, the complete variable domain is ETGVTQSPTHLIKTRGQQVTLRCSSQSGHNTVSWYQQALGQGPQFIFQYYREEENGRGNFPPRFSGLQFPNYSSELNVNALELDDSALYLCASSPGGGSSYNSPLHFGNGTRLTVT.

The gene calls are TRBV7-9 and TRBJ1-6; D might be TRBD1 (6 bases). Germline loops: CDR1 SEHNR, CDR2 FQNEAQ (reference sequence). The germline V and J ends were trimmed by 3 bases and 9 bases, with 9 bases remaining between them. This CDR3 comprises 13 residues. CDR3 amino acids: CASSLDSFSPLHF. The CDR3 bases are TGTGCCAGCAGCTTGGACAGCTTTTCACCCCTCCACTTT.

The gene calls are TRBV6-5 and TRBJ2-1; D may be TRBD1 (6 bases). The CDR3 consists of 13 residues. The V gene lost 5 bases and the J gene lost 3 bases, with 8 bases spanning the gap. The V gene's germline CDR1 is MNHEY and CDR2 SVGAGI. CDR3: CASSQGIYNEQFF. In DNA form, the CDR3 reads TGTGCCAGCAGTCAGGGGATCTACAATGAGCAGTTCTTC.

V is TRBV30 and J is TRBJ1-5; D gene uncertain. Germline lookup yields CDR1 GTSNPN and CDR2 SVGIG (reference sequence). Deletions cut 0 bases from V and 5 bases from J, with 8 bases between. The CDR3 sequence is 13 residues long. The CDR3 region is CAWSVLRYQPQHF. Here the CDR3 DNA reads TGTGCCTGGAGTGTACTCCGTTATCAGCCCCAGCATTTT.

This clone was detected only once. The rearrangement uses TRBV25-1 and TRBJ2-3; D perhaps matches TRBD2 (6 bases). The CDR3 sequence is 15 residues long. Per the germline V gene, CDR1 is MGHDK and CDR2 is SYGVNS. V shed 6 bases and J shed 1 base, with 14 bases lying between them. CDR3 sequence: CASSVWASGTDTQYF. The CDR3 coding sequence is TGTGCCAGCAGCGTCTGGGCTAGCGGCACAGATACGCAGTATTTT.

This chain connects TRBV7-9 to TRBJ1-1; 7 bases align to TRBD1. CDR3 size: 14 residues. Trimming at V came to 5 bases and at J to 6 bases, leaving 9 bases not matched to a gene. Looked up from germline, CDR1 is SEHNR and CDR2 is FQNEAQ (reference sequence). CDR3 sequence reads: CASSGRQGGSEAFF. DNA of the CDR3: TGTGCCAGCAGCGGACGACAGGGAGGATCTGAAGCTTTCTTT.

The genes are TRBV5-4 and TRBJ1-1; D remains unclear. V was shortened by 0 bases and J by 4 bases, with 10 bases between the two germline ends. CDR3 size: 14 residues. Germline V lookup: CDR1 SGHNT, CDR2 YYREEE (reference sequence). The CDR3 loop is CASSLDAGSTEAFF. The CDR3 DNA reads TGTGCCAGCAGCTTGGATGCGGGTAGCACTGAAGCTTTCTTT.

The chain recombines TRBV27 with TRBJ1-6; perhaps TRBD1 as D (6 bases). The CDR3 has 16 residues. Per the germline V gene, CDR1 is MNHEY and CDR2 is SMNVEV (reference sequence). V was shortened by 0 bases and J by 8 bases, with 14 bases between the two germline ends. In DNA, the CDR3 is TGTGCCAGCAGTTTATCGTTGGGGGCCCCCTATTCACCCCTCCACTTT. Its protein product is CASSLSLGAPYSPLHF.